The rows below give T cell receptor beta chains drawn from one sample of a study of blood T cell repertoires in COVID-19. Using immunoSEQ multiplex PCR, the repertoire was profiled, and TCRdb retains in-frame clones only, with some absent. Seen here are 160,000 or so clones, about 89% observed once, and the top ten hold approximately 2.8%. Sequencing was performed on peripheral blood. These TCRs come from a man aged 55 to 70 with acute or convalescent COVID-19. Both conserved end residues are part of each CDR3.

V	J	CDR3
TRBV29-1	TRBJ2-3	CSARPGTSEDTQYF
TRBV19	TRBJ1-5	CASSFNTGPGQPQHF
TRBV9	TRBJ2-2	CASSSRGDTGELFF
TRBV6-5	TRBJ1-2	CASSYSQDRDNYGYTF
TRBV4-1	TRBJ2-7	CASSQSVAGDFYEQYF
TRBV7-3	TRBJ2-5	CASSALANQETQYF
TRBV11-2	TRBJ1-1	CASSGGLGYMNTEAFF
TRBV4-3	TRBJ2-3	CASSQGASGGVTDTQYF
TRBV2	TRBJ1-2	CASSNRERGYTF
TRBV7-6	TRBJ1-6	CASSLEGNSPLHF
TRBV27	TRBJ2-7	CASSLSRGNEQYF
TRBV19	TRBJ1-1	CASSEYRVWTEAFF
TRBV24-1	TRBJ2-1	CATSDPQTGYNEQFF
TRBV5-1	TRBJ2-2	CASSFSGGAGELFF
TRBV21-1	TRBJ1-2	CASSSGGDRGFGNGYTF
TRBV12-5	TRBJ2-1	CASGLATIGQASYNEQFF
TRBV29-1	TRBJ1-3	CSVDSGNTIYF
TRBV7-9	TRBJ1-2	CASSSAGASGYTF
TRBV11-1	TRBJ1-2	CASSLPGGYGYTF
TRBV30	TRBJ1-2	CAWSVKTGARTDTF
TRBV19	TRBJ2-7	CASSYQTGSYEQYF
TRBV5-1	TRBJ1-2	CASSLVLGGGYGYTF
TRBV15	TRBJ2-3	CATSSRTAAGPDTQYF
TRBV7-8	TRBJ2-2	CASSLLGGATGELFF
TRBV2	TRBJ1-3	CASSETWAGGGNTIYF
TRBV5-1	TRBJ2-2	CASSLASRADGELFF
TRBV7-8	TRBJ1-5	CASSSIVPTGGGLYSNQPQHF
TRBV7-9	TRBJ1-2	CASSPTTGTYGYTF
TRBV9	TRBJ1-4	CASSVGGVEEKLFF
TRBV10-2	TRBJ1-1	CASRAEGAIFTAFF
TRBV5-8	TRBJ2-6	CASSWAGYGANVLTF
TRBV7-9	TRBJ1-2	CASSHLRDRGHGYTF
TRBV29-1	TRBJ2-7	CSVEGGFPYEQYF
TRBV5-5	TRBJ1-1	CASSLTVANTEAFF
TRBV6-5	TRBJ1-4	CAIRGPGGEEKLFF
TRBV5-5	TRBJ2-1	CASSSGRQGWGYNEQFF
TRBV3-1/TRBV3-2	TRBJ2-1	CASSASRGSYNEQFF
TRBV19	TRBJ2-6	CASSIPRGANGGANVLTF
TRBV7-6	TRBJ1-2	CASSLMAETLINYGYTF
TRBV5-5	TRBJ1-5	CASSFNQMDRVNQPQHF
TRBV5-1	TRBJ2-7	CASSYGTSYEQYF
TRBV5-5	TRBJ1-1	CASSSQEYTEAFF
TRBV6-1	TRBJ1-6	CASSDQGARSSPLHF
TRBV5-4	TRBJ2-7	CASSFGRGGSYEQYF
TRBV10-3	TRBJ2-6	CAIQGTGANVLTF
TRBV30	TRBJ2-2	CAWSAIGARNTGELFF
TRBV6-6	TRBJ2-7	CASTLTMVNSYEQYF
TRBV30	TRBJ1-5	CAWSVEGHGQPQHF